The rows below give T cell receptor beta chains drawn from one sample of a study of cytomegalovirus exposure and HLA in healthy donors. The data were produced by immunoSEQ multiplex PCR, yet TCRdb's version contains in-frame clones alone and is incomplete. The data contain roughly 82,000 clones, around 94% of them singletons. Input material: PBMCs. Receptor source: a young man in good health and CMV-seronegative. Each CDR3 is given with its conserved first and last residue. Each record gives: V gene, J gene, D gene, clone size, CDR3 DNA, CDR3 protein. A D gene is named only where the DNA matches it firmly. The size field is filled for only some rows; it gives once, few, many or a size class.

TRBV28,TRBJ2-7,.,.,TGTGCCAGCAGTTTGGGGGGGGCGACCCCCTACGAGCAGTACTTC,CASSLGGATPYEQYF
TRBV4-1,TRBJ1-2,.,once,TGCGCCAGCAGCCGACCACCGGGAGCCTATGGCTACACCTTC,CASSRPPGAYGYTF
TRBV28,TRBJ2-1,TRBD2,.,TGTGCCAGCAGTTTAGGTAGCGGGGGAGTCAATGAGCAGTTCTTC,CASSLGSGGVNEQFF
TRBV5-4,TRBJ2-5,TRBD1,.,TGTGCCAGCAGCACCGTTGAGGGACAGGGGACGAAGACCCAGTACTTC,CASSTVEGQGTKTQYF
TRBV5-1,TRBJ2-3,.,.,TGCGCCAGCAGCTTAACTCTAGATACGCAGTATTTT,CASSLTLDTQYF
TRBV30,TRBJ1-1,.,once,TGTGCCTGGAGTGTATCCGTCCGGAACACTGAAGCTTTCTTT,CAWSVSVRNTEAFF
TRBV10-2,TRBJ1-2,.,.,TGCGCCAGCAGTGACACCACAAAGGGGGGCTACACCTTC,CASSDTTKGGYTF
TRBV29-1,TRBJ2-7,TRBD1,once,TGCAGCGTTGAACGGGACAGGGAACACGAGCAGTACTTC,CSVERDREHEQYF
TRBV9,TRBJ2-7,TRBD2,.,TGTGCCAGCAGTACCGGGACTAGTCCCTACGAGCAGTACTTC,CASSTGTSPYEQYF
TRBV27,TRBJ1-2,.,.,TGTGCCAGCAGTCCCGGGGTACAGTGGCTTTATGGCTACACCTTC,CASSPGVQWLYGYTF
TRBV7-6,TRBJ2-1,TRBD2,once,TGTGCCAGCAGCCACCCCGGACTAGCGGGGAGTTACAATGAGCAGTTCTTC,CASSHPGLAGSYNEQFF
TRBV11-2,TRBJ2-7,TRBD1,.,TGTGCCAGCAGCTACGGGACAGGCCTCTACGAGCAGTACTTC,CASSYGTGLYEQYF
TRBV19,TRBJ1-5,.,.,TGTGCCAGTAGTATAGCAACCCAGAACCAGCCCCAGCATTTT,CASSIATQNQPQHF
TRBV19,TRBJ1-2,TRBD1,.,TGTGCCAGTAGTATAGTGGACAGGGGCGGCTACACCTTC,CASSIVDRGGYTF
TRBV6-4,TRBJ1-2,.,once,TGTGCCAGCAGTTGCGATGGCTACACCTTC,CASSCDGYTF
TRBV4-1,TRBJ2-2,TRBD2,.,TGCGCCAGCAGCCAAGTTGAGCGGGAGACCGGGGAGCTGTTTTTT,CASSQVERETGELFF
TRBV4-2,TRBJ2-6,TRBD1,.,TGTGCCAGCAGCCAAGATCCACCGGGACAGGGCGTTTGGGGGGCCAACGTCCTGACTTTC,CASSQDPPGQGVWGANVLTF
TRBV5-1,TRBJ2-7,TRBD1,.,TGCGCCAGCAGCTTACAGGGGGCGGGAAGGAGCTACGAGCAGTACTTC,CASSLQGAGRSYEQYF
TRBV7-9,TRBJ2-7,.,.,TGTGCCAGCAGCGACGCCCTGGGGGCGACCTACGAGCAGTACTTC,CASSDALGATYEQYF
TRBV14,TRBJ1-2,.,.,TGTGCCAGCAGTCGAACCTTGACAGCCGGTGTGGGCTACACCTTC,CASSRTLTAGVGYTF
TRBV30,TRBJ1-5,.,.,TGTGCCTGGAGTGCCTATGAGCAGCCCCAGCATTTT,CAWSAYEQPQHF
TRBV2,TRBJ2-7,.,.,TGTGCCAGCAGTTCGGACAGCTCCTACGAGCAGTACTTC,CASSSDSSYEQYF
TRBV2,TRBJ1-5,TRBD1,.,TGTGCCAGCAGTGGGACAGGGGGCTATCAGCCCCAGCATTTT,CASSGTGGYQPQHF
TRBV6-5,TRBJ1-1,.,once,TGTGCCAGCACCTACTCTCGTCTCCGGGACACTGAAGCTTTCTTT,CASTYSRLRDTEAFF
TRBV29-1,TRBJ2-3,.,.,TGCAGCGTTGTAGGACAGACGAGAGATACGCAGTATTTT,CSVVGQTRDTQYF
TRBV5-1,TRBJ2-1,.,.,TGCGCCAGCAGCTTGGCGCTAGCAGTTTACAATGAGCAGTTCTTC,CASSLALAVYNEQFF
TRBV30,TRBJ2-7,.,.,TGTGCCACATCGGAGCGGAAGACTAGAGTAGCCTACGAGCAGTACTTC,CATSERKTRVAYEQYF
TRBV6-1,TRBJ2-7,.,.,TGTGCCAGCAGTGAAGAAGCGGGCAGCTCCTACGAGCAGTACTTC,CASSEEAGSSYEQYF
TRBV15,TRBJ2-7,.,.,TGTGCCACCAGCGGAGGGGAGAGTGTGGGGGGATACTACTACGAGCAGTACTTC,CATSGGESVGGYYYEQYF
TRBV5-4,TRBJ2-1,TRBD1,.,TGTGCCAGCAGTTTTTCCCCCGGGACAGGGTTTGATGAGCAGTTCTTC,CASSFSPGTGFDEQFF
TRBV5-6,TRBJ1-1,.,.,TGTGCCAGCAGCTTGGACAGGGTGAACACTGAAGCTTTCTTT,CASSLDRVNTEAFF
TRBV18,TRBJ1-5,.,once,TGTGCCAGCTCGCCTAACCGTGATTATCAGCCCCAGCATTTT,CASSPNRDYQPQHF
TRBV19,TRBJ1-5,.,.,TGTGCCAGTAGTAGGGCAGGAAATCAGCCCCAGCATTTT,CASSRAGNQPQHF
TRBV15,TRBJ1-1,TRBD1,.,TGTGCCACCAGCAGAGCCGTGACAGGGGACACTGAAGCTTTCTTT,CATSRAVTGDTEAFF
TRBV27,TRBJ2-1,TRBD2,.,TGTGCCAGCAGTTTTTCGGGACTAGCGGGAGGAGCCAATGAGCAGTTCTTC,CASSFSGLAGGANEQFF
TRBV7-8,TRBJ2-7,.,.,TGTGCCAGCAGCTTGCTAGAAGAGTCCTACGAGCAGTACTTC,CASSLLEESYEQYF
TRBV28,TRBJ1-5,.,.,TGTGCCAGCATTACAGGGAAACAGCCCCAGCATTTT,CASITGKQPQHF
TRBV11-2,TRBJ1-2,TRBD1,.,TGTGCCAGCAGCTTGCACAGGACAGGGGAGGACTATGGCTACACCTTC,CASSLHRTGEDYGYTF
TRBV9,TRBJ2-3,TRBD1,.,TGTGCCAGCAGCGTAGAGGGGGGACAGGGGACAGATACGCAGTATTTT,CASSVEGGQGTDTQYF
TRBV28,TRBJ2-7,TRBD2,.,TGTGCCAGCAGTCCTCGGACTAGCGGCCCCTACGAGCAGTACTTC,CASSPRTSGPYEQYF
TRBV4-1,TRBJ2-7,TRBD1,.,TGCGCCAGCAGCCAAGGTTGGACAGGGCATTACGAGCAGTACTTC,CASSQGWTGHYEQYF
TRBV19,TRBJ2-7,TRBD2,few,TGTGCCAGTCGCAGGGCTAGCGGGAGCTACGAGCAGTACTTC,CASRRASGSYEQYF
TRBV29-1,TRBJ1-2,TRBD1,.,TGCAGCGTTAGACAGGGGGCTCACTATGGCTACACCTTC,CSVRQGAHYGYTF
TRBV7-2,TRBJ2-7,.,.,TGTGCCAGCAGCTTAGCGACTCGTTACGAGCAGTACTTC,CASSLATRYEQYF
TRBV2,TRBJ2-7,.,.,TGTGCCAGCAGTGGGTGGAGTTCCTACGAGCAGTACTTC,CASSGWSSYEQYF
TRBV11-2,TRBJ2-5,.,.,TGTGCCAGCAGCTTAGGCGGGATAACAGAATGGACCCAGTACTTC,CASSLGGITEWTQYF
TRBV5-1,TRBJ1-3,.,.,TGCGCCAGTGCTCAGGGACTCTCTGGAAACACCATATATTTT,CASAQGLSGNTIYF
TRBV2,TRBJ2-2,TRBD2,.,TGTGCCAGCGGACTAGGGGCCGGGGAGCTGTTTTTT,CASGLGAGELFF
TRBV2,TRBJ1-2,.,once,TGTGCCAGCAGGGATACTAACAGGTCTCCCGCTAACTATGGCTACACCTTC,CASRDTNRSPANYGYTF
TRBV2,TRBJ1-5,.,.,TGTGCCAGCAGTGAACATTCCAGCAATCAGCCCCAGCATTTT,CASSEHSSNQPQHF
TRBV7-2,TRBJ1-2,TRBD1,.,TGTGCCAGCAGCCTATTTTCCGGGACAGGGGCAAAGTATGGCTACACCTTC,CASSLFSGTGAKYGYTF
TRBV6-1,TRBJ1-2,TRBD1,.,TGTGCCAGCATTGACTTCCTGGACAGGGGTGGGGACTATGGCTACACCTTC,CASIDFLDRGGDYGYTF
TRBV27,TRBJ2-1,TRBD2,once,TGTGCCAGCAGGGATAGCGGGGGGCCATATAATGAGCAGTTCTTC,CASRDSGGPYNEQFF
TRBV5-4,TRBJ2-1,TRBD1,.,TGTGCCAGCAGCTTGGCCGGGACAGGATACAACAATGAGCAGTTCTTC,CASSLAGTGYNNEQFF